The clone carrying this T cell receptor (beta chain) was found many times. Its antigen is unknown. This sample stems from a study of neurological immune-mediated disorders. TCRdb reprocessed the 5' RACE reads with MiXCR, giving one entry per CDR3 protein. The sample has 60,000 to 85,000 distinct CDR3 sequences, around 5.2% seen once. V gave up 6 bases and J gave up 4 bases; unmatched junction bases: 8. This CDR3 spans 17 amino acids. Germline V gene sequence: CDR1 SNHLY, CDR2 FYNNEI. Study results and limitations: Whereas HTLV-1-associated myelopathy showed the most TCR clonal expansion, multiple sclerosis showed the least, with levels below those of healthy controls.

Material for sequencing was PBMCs. The chain has TRBV2 and TRBJ2-1; 14 nucleotides match TRBD2. The TCR originated in a man aged 18-30 years with multiple sclerosis. CDR3 sequence reads: CASRKGTSGGPYNEQFF. Written as DNA, the CDR3 is TGTGCCAGCAGGAAGGGGACTAGCGGGGGACCATACAATGAGCAGTTCTTC. Based on the CDR3 plus reference TRBV2 and TRBJ2-1, the full variable domain is EPEVTQTPSHQVTQMGQEVILRCVPISNHLYFYWYRQILGQKVEFLVSFYNNEISEKSEIFDDQFSVERPDGSNFTLKIRSTKLEDSAMYFCASRKGTSGGPYNEQFFGPGTRLTVL.